This T cell receptor (beta chain) comes out of a study of T cells after yellow fever vaccination. About the study: Libraries from low-cell-number fractions were prepared with the SMART-Seq v4 Ultra Low Input RNA kit.

TCRdb re-called the 5' RACE reads with MiXCR, one entry per CDR3 protein. The sample yields roughly 85,000 distinct CDR3 sequences, about an eighth seen once. The germline V gene has CDR1 MNHNS and CDR2 SASEGT. The V and J ends lost 6 bases and 5 bases, in that order; junction bases with no gene match: 6. This CDR3 contains 13 residues. The clonotype was recovered from a man younger than 35 who received the YFV17D yellow fever vaccine. Sequenced material: CD8+ T cells not binding an NS4B(214-222) dextramer, sorted from PBMCs, taken more than 20 days after the first yellow fever vaccination. The chain employs TRBV6-1 and TRBJ2-7; 8 bases line up with TRBD1. The CDR3 here is CASRVRGLNEQYV. The CDR3 coding sequence is TGTGCCAGCAGAGTCAGGGGGCTAAACGAGCAGTACGTC.